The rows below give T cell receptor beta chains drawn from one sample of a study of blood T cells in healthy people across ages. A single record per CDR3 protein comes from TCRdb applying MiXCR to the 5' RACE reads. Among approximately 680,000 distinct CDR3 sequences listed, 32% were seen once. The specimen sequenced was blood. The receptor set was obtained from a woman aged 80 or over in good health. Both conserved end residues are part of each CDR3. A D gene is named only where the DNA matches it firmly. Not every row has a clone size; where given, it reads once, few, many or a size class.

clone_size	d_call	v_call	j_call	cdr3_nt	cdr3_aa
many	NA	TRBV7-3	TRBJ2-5	TGTGCCAGCAGCTTAGCGGGGGCCTACCAAGAGACCCAGTACTTC	CASSLAGAYQETQYF
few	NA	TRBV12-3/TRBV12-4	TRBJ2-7	TGTGCCAGCAGTACCCAAGTCTACGAGCAGTACTTC	CASSTQVYEQYF
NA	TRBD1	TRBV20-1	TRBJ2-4	TGCAGTGCTCGGACAGGACGGACCAAAAACATTCAGTACTTC	CSARTGRTKNIQYF
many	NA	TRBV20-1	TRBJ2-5	TGCAGTGCTAGAAGGGACGCGGATGAGACCCAGTACTTC	CSARRDADETQYF
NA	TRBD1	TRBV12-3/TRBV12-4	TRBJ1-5	TGTGCCAGCAGTTTTCAGGGGGTCGGAAACCAGCCCCAGCATTTT	CASSFQGVGNQPQHF
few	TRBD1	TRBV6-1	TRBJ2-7	TGTGCCAGCCGACCCCCGGGACAGGGAAACCAGTACTTC	CASRPPGQGNQYF
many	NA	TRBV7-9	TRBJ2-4	TGTGCCAGCAGCCCCCCAGGGGTTTCAAACATTCAGTACTTC	CASSPPGVSNIQYF
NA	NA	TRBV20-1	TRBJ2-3	TGCAGTGCTAGAGGGGTGGGGCCAGATACGCAGTATTTT	CSARGVGPDTQYF
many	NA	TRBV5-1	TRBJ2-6	TGCGCCAGCAGCGTTCAGGGGTCCGGGGCCAACGTCCTGACTTTC	CASSVQGSGANVLTF
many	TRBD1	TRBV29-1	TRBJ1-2	TGCAGCGTTGGAGGGGGCACAGGGGACGGCTACACCTTC	CSVGGGTGDGYTF
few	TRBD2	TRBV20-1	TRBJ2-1	TGCAGTGCTAGAGATCTGACTAGCGGGGGGGCCTTGAATGAGCAGTTCTTC	CSARDLTSGGALNEQFF
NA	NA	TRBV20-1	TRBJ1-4	TGCAGTGCTACAGGGTTAATGCGCGAAAAACTGTTTTTT	CSATGLMREKLFF
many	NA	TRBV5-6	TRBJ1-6	TGTGCCAGCAGCGCGGGCCACTATAATTCACCCCTCCACTTT	CASSAGHYNSPLHF
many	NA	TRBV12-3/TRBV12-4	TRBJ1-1	TGTGCCAGCAGTTTAGCCGGCCTGGGGGGACGGGGCACTGAAGCTTTCTTT	CASSLAGLGGRGTEAFF
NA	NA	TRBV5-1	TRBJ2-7	TGCGCCAGCAGCGTCGGGATTGGGAACGAGCAGTACTTC	CASSVGIGNEQYF
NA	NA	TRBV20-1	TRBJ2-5	TGCGGTGTGGTAAGCGGCAATGAGCAGTACTTC	CGVVSGNEQYF
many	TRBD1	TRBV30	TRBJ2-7	TGTGCCTGGAGTGTTAGGGACAGGGAGAAGCAGTACTTC	CAWSVRDREKQYF
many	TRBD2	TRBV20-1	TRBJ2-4	TGCAGTGCTGAGGAGGGGAGGGTAGTGAGTAACATTCAGTACTTC	CSAEEGRVVSNIQYF
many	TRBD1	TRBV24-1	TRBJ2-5	TGTGCCACCAGTGCCGGACAGGGGTACGCGGAGACCCAGTACTTC	CATSAGQGYAETQYF
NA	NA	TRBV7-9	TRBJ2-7	TGTGCCAGCAGCAACGGGGACTTCGGCTCCTACAATGAGCAGTACTTC	CASSNGDFGSYNEQYF
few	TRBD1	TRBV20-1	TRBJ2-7	TGCAGTGCTAGAGATACAGGCCCTCGGCGGACAGGGAGGTACGAGCAGTACTTC	CSARDTGPRRTGRYEQYF
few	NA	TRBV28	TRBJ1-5	TGTGCCAGCAGTCCTATAGGAGCGGATAGCAATCAGCCCCAGCATTTT	CASSPIGADSNQPQHF
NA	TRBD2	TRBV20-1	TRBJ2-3	TGCAGTGCTAGAGAAATGCGGGGGGGCCGCACAGATACGCAGTATTTT	CSAREMRGGRTDTQYF
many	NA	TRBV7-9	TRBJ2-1	TGTGCCAGCAGCTTAGAAAGCAGGTACAATGAGCAGTTCTTC	CASSLESRYNEQFF
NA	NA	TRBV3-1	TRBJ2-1	TGTGCCAGCAGCCAAGATCTTCGCGCTGATGAGCAGTTCTTC	CASSQDLRADEQFF
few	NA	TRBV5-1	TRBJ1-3	TGCGCCAGCATGGGTTCTGGAAACACCATATATTTT	CASMGSGNTIYF
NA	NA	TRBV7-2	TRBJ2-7	TGTGCCAGCAGCTTAGCGGGACATGGGGTCCACGAGCAGTACTTC	CASSLAGHGVHEQYF
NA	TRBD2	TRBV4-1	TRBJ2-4	TGCGCCAGCAGCCAACCAACTAGCGGGGGGGCCGTAGCCAAAAACATTCAGTACTTC	CASSQPTSGGAVAKNIQYF
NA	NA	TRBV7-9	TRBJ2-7	TGTGCCAGCAGCTTAGGGGTAGAAATCGGCGAGCAGTACTTC	CASSLGVEIGEQYF
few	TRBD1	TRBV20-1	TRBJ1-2	TGCAGTGCTAGAGCCACGGTGGGACAGAGATTTGCTAACTATGGCTACACCTTC	CSARATVGQRFANYGYTF
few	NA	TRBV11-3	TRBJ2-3	TGTGCCAGCAGCCCACCCGGGGCGAGAGATACGCAGTATTTT	CASSPPGARDTQYF
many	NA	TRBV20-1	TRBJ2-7	TGCAGTGCCTCCCGGGAATACGAGCAGTACTTC	CSASREYEQYF
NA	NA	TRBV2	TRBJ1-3	TGTGCCAGCAGTAGACAGGCCGTCTCTGGAAACACCATATATTTT	CASSRQAVSGNTIYF
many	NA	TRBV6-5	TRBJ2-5	TGTGCCAGCAGCACCGGGACCGCGACGGAGACCCAGTACTTC	CASSTGTATETQYF
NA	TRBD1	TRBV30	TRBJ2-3	TGTGCCTGGAGCTCGGGGGGACAGGGGTCGATAAATACGCAGTATTTT	CAWSSGGQGSINTQYF
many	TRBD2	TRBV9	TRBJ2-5	TGTGCCAGCAGCGAAGATTTAGCGGGGGCCCAGTACTTC	CASSEDLAGAQYF
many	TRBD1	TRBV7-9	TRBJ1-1	TGTGCCAGCAGCCAGCATTCCCCGGGACAGGGGGTTTCAGCTTTCTTT	CASSQHSPGQGVSAFF
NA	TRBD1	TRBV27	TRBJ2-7	TGTGCCAGCAGGTCCCTTTACAGGGGACGACACGAGCAGTACTTC	CASRSLYRGRHEQYF
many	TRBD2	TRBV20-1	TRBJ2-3	TGCAGTGCTATAGAAGCGGGGGCCACAGATACGCAGTATTTT	CSAIEAGATDTQYF
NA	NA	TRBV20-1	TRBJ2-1	TGCAGTGCTATAAAGGGATACAATGAGCAGTTCTTC	CSAIKGYNEQFF
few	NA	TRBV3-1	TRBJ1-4	TGTGCCAGCAGCCAAGGTGGGGGAAGGCGTGAAAAACTGTTTTTT	CASSQGGGRREKLFF
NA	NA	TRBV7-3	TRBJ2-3	TGTGCCAGCAGCTTGGGGGCTAGCAGGGGCCCGGCAGATACGCAGTATTTT	CASSLGASRGPADTQYF
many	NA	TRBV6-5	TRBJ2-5	TGTGCCAGCAGCACCTCGGGACCGAGGCCGTGGAAGACCCAGTACTTC	CASSTSGPRPWKTQYF
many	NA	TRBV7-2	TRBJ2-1	TGTGCCAGCAGCTTAGATGGACGGAAGACCTACAATGAGCAGTTCTTC	CASSLDGRKTYNEQFF
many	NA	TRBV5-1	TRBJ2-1	TGCGCCAGCAGCTTGGGGACTACATACAATGAGCAGTTCTTC	CASSLGTTYNEQFF
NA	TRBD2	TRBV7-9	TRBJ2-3	TGTGCCAGCAGCCATGTACGCGGGAGTACCACAGATACGCAGTATTTT	CASSHVRGSTTDTQYF
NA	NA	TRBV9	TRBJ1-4	TGTGCCAGCAGCGCCCGCGTAGGGGCAAAACTGTTTTTT	CASSARVGAKLFF
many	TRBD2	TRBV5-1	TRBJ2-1	TGCGCCAGCAGCTTAGTGCGGGGGGGGGTCCATGAGCAGTTCTTC	CASSLVRGGVHEQFF
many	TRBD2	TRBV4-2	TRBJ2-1	TGTGCCAGCTGCCAGGCTTCCGGGAGGATCAATGAGCAGTTCTTC	CASCQASGRINEQFF
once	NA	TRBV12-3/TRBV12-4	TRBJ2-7	TGTGCCAGCAGTCCATTCCCCCCAGCGACTAGAAACAATGAGCAGTACTTC	CASSPFPPATRNNEQYF
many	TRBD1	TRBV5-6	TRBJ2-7	TGTGCCAGCAGCCGGACAGGGAGCTCCTACGAGCAGTACTTC	CASSRTGSSYEQYF
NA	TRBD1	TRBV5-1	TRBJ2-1	TGCGCCAGCGGCTGGACCGGGACAGCCTACAATGAGCAGTTCTTC	CASGWTGTAYNEQFF
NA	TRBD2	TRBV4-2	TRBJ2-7	TGTGCCAGCAGCCAAGAATTGGCGGGAGAGCTCTACGAGCAGTACTTC	CASSQELAGELYEQYF
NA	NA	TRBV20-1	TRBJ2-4	TGCAGTGCTAGAGGGAGCACCACAGGGATAGCCAAAAACATTCAGTACTTC	CSARGSTTGIAKNIQYF
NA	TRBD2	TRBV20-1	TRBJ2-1	TGCAGTGCTAGACTAGCGGGGGCCCCAGGTATCGCCAATGAGCAGTTCTTC	CSARLAGAPGIANEQFF
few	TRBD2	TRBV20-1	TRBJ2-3	TGCAGTGCTGGGGCTAGCGGGGGGGCAGATACGCAGTATTTT	CSAGASGGADTQYF
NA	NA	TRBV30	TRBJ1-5	TGTGCCTGGAGTGTCGGCGGGAGCAATCAGCCCCAGCATTTT	CAWSVGGSNQPQHF
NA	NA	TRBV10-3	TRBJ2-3	TGTGCCATCAGGAGGGATCAGCCAGGGGGCACAGATACGCAGTATTTT	CAIRRDQPGGTDTQYF